This passage covers 9 T cell receptor beta chains from one sample sequenced in a study of blood T cell repertoires in COVID-19. TCRdb's table, derived via immunoSEQ multiplex PCR, lists solely in-frame clones and lacks some. The sample has about 140,000 clones, 84% seen once. Sequencing was carried out using PBMCs or T cells enriched from blood (not recorded which). The source is a man between 45 and 60 years old in a cohort exposed to, infected with or recovered from COVID-19 (not recorded which).

The chain has TRBV3-1 (or the pseudogene TRBV3-2) and TRBJ2-5; possible D gene TRBD2, 6 bases. Germline-derived CDR1 and CDR2 are LGHDT and YNNKEL (reference sequence). The V gene lost 3 bases and the J gene lost 6 bases, with 11 bases spanning the gap. The CDR3 is made up of 13 amino acids. CDR3 residues: CASSQQGGQTQYF. CDR3 bases: TGTGCCAGCAGCCAGCAGGGAGGACAGACCCAGTACTTC.

V usage is TRBV9 and J usage is TRBJ2-2, with 10 bases matching TRBD1. CDR1 is SGDLS, CDR2 YYNGEE, per germline. The CDR3 loop spans 16 amino acids. The ends lost 3 bases at V and 1 base at J; junction bases unmatched: 3. CDR3 protein: CASSGRDRGNTGELFF. The DNA of the CDR3 is TGTGCCAGCAGCGGAAGGGACAGGGGGAACACCGGGGAGCTGTTTTTT. The whole variable domain, filled in from reference TRBV9 and TRBJ2-2, reads DSGVTQTPKHLITATGQRVTLRCSPRSGDLSVYWYQQSLDQGLQFLIQYYNGEERAKGNILERFSAQQFPDLHSELNLSSLELGDSALYFCASSGRDRGNTGELFFGEGSRLTVL.

V gene TRBV27 combines with J gene TRBJ2-7; 8 nucleotides agree with TRBD1. The CDR3 has 12 amino acids. CDR1 and CDR2 (germline): MNHEY, SMNVEV (reference sequence). Trimming took 6 bases from V and 7 from J; bases not matched to a gene: 5. The CDR3: CASSSGGLEQYF. The CDR3 DNA follows: TGTGCCAGCAGCTCAGGGGGCCTTGAGCAGTACTTC.

The V and J genes are TRBV3-1 (or the pseudogene TRBV3-2) and TRBJ2-7, with D unclear. CDR3 length: 12 residues. Looked up from germline, CDR1 is LGHDT and CDR2 is YNNKEL (reference sequence). Trimming cost V 4 bases and J 5 bases, with 9 bases left between them. CDR3 sequence reads: CASSPKPDEQYF. CDR3 in DNA: TGTGCCAGCAGCCCAAAACCGGACGAGCAGTACTTC.

The genes are TRBV7-2 and TRBJ2-1; 7 bases agree with TRBD2. Germline CDR1 and CDR2: SGHTA and FQGNSA. The CDR3 is 15 amino acids. The V and J ends lost 0 bases and 7 bases, in that order; junction bases with no gene match: 6. The chain's CDR3 is CASSLAGGPRNEQFF. For the CDR3, the DNA is TGTGCCAGCAGCTTAGCGGGAGGGCCCAGGAATGAGCAGTTCTTC.

The rearrangement links TRBV5-1 to TRBJ2-3; D may be TRBD2 (5 bases). The germline CDR1 and CDR2 sequences are SGHRS and YFSETQ. CDR3 length equals 15 residues. V dropped 0 bases and J dropped 3 bases, with 11 bases sitting between them. The CDR3: CASSLVALATDTQYF. The CDR3 coding sequence is TGCGCCAGCAGCTTGGTCGCCCTAGCAACAGATACGCAGTATTTT.

This chain connects TRBV25-1 to TRBJ1-5; TRBD1 matches 9 bases. V lost 6 bases and J lost 4; bases outside the gene matches: 10. Germline CDR1 reads MGHDK; CDR2 reads SYGVNS. The CDR3 runs 16 residues. Here the CDR3 reads CASSQTGTGNNQPQHF. Here the CDR3 DNA reads TGTGCCAGCAGCCAAACCGGGACAGGGAATAATCAGCCCCAGCATTTT.

In nucleotides, the CDR3 is TGTGCCAGCAGTGCTCCGCCTGTTGAGGATGAGCAGTTCTTC. Amino acids: CASSAPPVEDEQFF. The genes are TRBV27 and TRBJ2-1; D unresolved. V shed 5 bases and J shed 8 bases, with 16 bases lying between them. Per the germline V gene, CDR1 is MNHEY and CDR2 is SMNVEV (reference sequence). This CDR3 has 14 residues.

J is TRBJ2-4 and V is TRBV7-9; 12 nucleotides match TRBD2. Trimming at V came to 1 base and at J to 7 bases, leaving 11 bases not matched to a gene. The CDR3 has 18 residues. Germline-derived CDR1 and CDR2 are SEHNR and FQNEAQ (reference sequence). The CDR3 DNA reads TGTGCCAGCAGCTTAGTGGGGGCTAGCGGGAGGGCCCGGAACATTCAGTACTTC. Its protein is CASSLVGASGRARNIQYF.